The rows below give T cell receptor beta chains drawn from one sample of a study of CD8 T cells in ankylosing spondylitis. TCRdb ran MiXCR on the 5' RACE reads and lists one entry per CDR3 protein. Altogether a few hundred thousand distinct CDR3 sequences are present, approximately 8.2% being singletons, with the ten largest covering more than 14%. The sequenced material came from blood, either unsorted or a sorted T cell fraction (not recorded which). These receptors were obtained from a male donor with ankylosing spondylitis. Each CDR3 is given with its conserved first and last residue. A D gene is named only where the DNA matches it firmly. Clone size is stated in some rows and not others, as once, few, many or a class when expanded.

CDR3aa,CDR3nt,v_gene,d_gene,abundance,j_gene
CSAKSAQQYF,TGCAGTGCCAAAAGCGCCCAGCAGTACTTC,TRBV20-1,.,few,TRBJ2-7
CASSPHDRGNTEAFF,TGTGCCAGCAGTCCACATGACAGGGGGAACACTGAAGCTTTCTTT,TRBV6-1,TRBD1,.,TRBJ1-1
CASSLVRGETQYF,TGTGCCAGCAGTTTAGTGAGGGGGGAGACCCAGTACTTC,TRBV7-2,.,many,TRBJ2-5
CATSDTARDGPSTDTQYF,TGTGCCACCAGTGACACAGCCCGGGACGGACCTAGCACAGATACGCAGTATTTT,TRBV24-1,.,few,TRBJ2-3
CASSHPGLALFF,TGTGCCAGCAGCCATCCGGGACTAGCACTGTTCTTC,TRBV14,TRBD2,few,TRBJ2-1
CASSGSSGRFAETQYF,TGTGCCAGCAGTGGGTCTAGCGGGAGGTTCGCAGAGACCCAGTACTTC,TRBV2,TRBD2,few,TRBJ2-5
CASRLWGTVVEF,TGTGCCAGCCGACTATGGGGGACAGTCGTAGAATTC,TRBV3-1,TRBD1,.,TRBJ2-7
CASRPPGGQEAFF,TGTGCCAGCAGGCCTCCAGGGGGGCAGGAAGCTTTCTTT,TRBV6-2/TRBV6-3,TRBD1,.,TRBJ1-1
CASRTYNEQYF,TGTGCCAGCAGGACCTATAACGAGCAGTACTTC,TRBV6-2/TRBV6-3,.,few,TRBJ2-7
CATSESGLAAPLGNIQYF,TGTGCCACCAGTGAATCCGGACTAGCGGCCCCCTTGGGAAACATTCAGTACTTC,TRBV24-1,TRBD2,few,TRBJ2-4
CASSPQAGGSYEQYF,TGTGCCAGCAGCCCCCAAGCGGGAGGGTCCTACGAGCAGTACTTC,TRBV9,TRBD2,.,TRBJ2-7
CASSGTGMFQPQHF,TGTGCCAGCAGCGGGACAGGTATGTTTCAGCCCCAGCATTTT,TRBV2,TRBD1,many,TRBJ1-5
CASSLPWDSTAYEQYF,TGTGCCAGCAGCCTGCCATGGGACAGTACGGCCTACGAGCAGTACTTC,TRBV7-3,TRBD1,.,TRBJ2-7
CASSWWDRAAYNEQFF,TGTGCCAGCAGTTGGTGGGACAGGGCCGCGTACAATGAGCAGTTCTTC,TRBV6-2/TRBV6-3,TRBD1,few,TRBJ2-1
CASGQGPNTGELFF,TGTGCCAGCGGGCAGGGCCCCAACACCGGGGAGCTGTTTTTT,TRBV6-1,.,many,TRBJ2-2
CASSLENDSPLHF,TGCGCCAGCAGCTTGGAAAATGATTCACCCCTCCACTTT,TRBV5-1,.,.,TRBJ1-6
CASSEAAGPNEQFF,TGTGCCAGCAGTGAAGCGGCAGGTCCCAATGAGCAGTTCTTC,TRBV6-1,.,.,TRBJ2-1
CASRSPLGANTEAFF,TGCGCCAGCAGGAGTCCCCTGGGGGCGAACACTGAAGCTTTCTTT,TRBV4-1,.,few,TRBJ1-1
CASSSEGRLADYEQYF,TGCGCCAGCAGCTCGGAGGGGCGACTAGCGGATTACGAGCAGTACTTC,TRBV5-1,TRBD2,.,TRBJ2-7
CASSLNSNNEKLFF,TGTGCCAGCAGCTTAAACAGCAATAATGAAAAACTGTTTTTT,TRBV11-3,.,many,TRBJ1-4
CASNVSLELIAKNIQYF,TGTGCCAGCAACGTGAGTTTGGAACTAATAGCCAAAAACATTCAGTACTTC,TRBV14,.,many,TRBJ2-4
CASLAGGHEQYF,TGTGCCAGCCTAGCGGGTGGCCACGAGCAGTACTTC,TRBV6-2/TRBV6-3,TRBD2,few,TRBJ2-7
CASSRWGQPANEQYF,TGTGCCAGCAGCCGGTGGGGGCAACCTGCCAACGAGCAGTACTTC,TRBV12-3/TRBV12-4,.,.,TRBJ2-7
CSVTRAFDTEAFF,TGCAGCGTAACTAGGGCATTCGACACTGAAGCTTTCTTT,TRBV29-1,.,many,TRBJ1-1
CSAIPGQGVIYGYTF,TGCAGTGCTATCCCGGGACAGGGGGTCATTTATGGCTACACCTTC,TRBV20-1,TRBD1,many,TRBJ1-2
CASSYSGGVAGELFF,TGTGCCAGCAGTTATAGTGGCGGAGTGGCCGGGGAGCTGTTTTTT,TRBV6-5,.,few,TRBJ2-2
CASSGNLVSQPQHF,TGTGCCAGCAGTGGCAATTTAGTTAGTCAGCCCCAGCATTTT,TRBV6-1,.,many,TRBJ1-5
CASSFDNSGNTIYF,TGCGCCAGCAGCTTTGACAATTCTGGAAACACCATATATTTT,TRBV5-1,.,few,TRBJ1-3
CASTPGDGYEQYF,TGTGCCAGCACCCCCGGGGACGGCTACGAGCAGTACTTC,TRBV27,.,.,TRBJ2-7
CATEPLGNTGELFF,TGTGCCACCGAACCCCTGGGAAACACCGGGGAGCTGTTTTTT,TRBV24-1,.,.,TRBJ2-2
CASSERTGEREAYNEQFF,TGTGCCAGCAGTGAACGCACCGGAGAGCGGGAGGCTTACAATGAGCAGTTCTTC,TRBV2,TRBD2,.,TRBJ2-1
CASSLGLGVVTEAFF,TGCGCCAGCAGCTTGGGGCTGGGGGTAGTAACTGAAGCTTTCTTT,TRBV5-1,.,few,TRBJ1-1
CASSSTTTSYEYEQYF,TGTGCCAGCAGCTCCACGACCACTAGTTATGAGTACGAGCAGTACTTC,TRBV3-1,.,few,TRBJ2-7
CSASRLTYEQYF,TGCAGTGCTAGCCGACTAACCTACGAGCAGTACTTC,TRBV20-1,.,few,TRBJ2-7
CASSILANSNQPQHF,TGTGCCAGTAGTATCCTGGCCAATAGCAATCAGCCCCAGCATTTT,TRBV19,.,.,TRBJ1-5
CSAIKQANQPQHF,TGCAGTGCTATTAAACAGGCAAATCAGCCCCAGCATTTT,TRBV20-1,.,.,TRBJ1-5